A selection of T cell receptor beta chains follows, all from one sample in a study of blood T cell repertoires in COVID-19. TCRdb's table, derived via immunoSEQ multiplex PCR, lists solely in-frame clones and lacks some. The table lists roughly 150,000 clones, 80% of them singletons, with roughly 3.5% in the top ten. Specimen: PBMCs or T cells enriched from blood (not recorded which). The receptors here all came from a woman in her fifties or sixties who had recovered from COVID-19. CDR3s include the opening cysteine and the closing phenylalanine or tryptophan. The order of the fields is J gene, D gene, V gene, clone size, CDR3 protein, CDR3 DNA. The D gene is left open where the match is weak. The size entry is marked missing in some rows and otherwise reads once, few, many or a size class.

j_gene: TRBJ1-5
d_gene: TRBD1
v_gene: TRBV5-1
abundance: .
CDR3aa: CASSVHRSGGASNQPQHF
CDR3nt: TGCGCCAGCAGCGTACACAGGTCAGGGGGCGCCAGCAATCAGCCCCAGCATTTT

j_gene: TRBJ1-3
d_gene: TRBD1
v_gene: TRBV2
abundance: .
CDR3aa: CASSEMGQGPGNTIYF
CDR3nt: TGTGCCAGCAGTGAGATGGGACAGGGTCCTGGAAACACCATATATTTT

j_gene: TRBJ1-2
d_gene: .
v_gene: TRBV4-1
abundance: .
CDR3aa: CASRKGVGYTF
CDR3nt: TGCGCCAGCAGGAAGGGGGTTGGCTACACCTTC

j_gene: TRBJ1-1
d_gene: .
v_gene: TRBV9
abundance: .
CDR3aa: CASSPSRGTEAFF
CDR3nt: TGTGCCAGCAGCCCCAGTAGAGGCACTGAAGCTTTCTTT

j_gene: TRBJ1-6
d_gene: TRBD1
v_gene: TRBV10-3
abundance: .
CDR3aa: CAIRSGTENSPLHF
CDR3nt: TGTGCCATCAGATCAGGGACAGAAAATTCACCCCTCCACTTT

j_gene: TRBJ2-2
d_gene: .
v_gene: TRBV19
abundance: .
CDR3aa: CASKGGTAKTGELFF
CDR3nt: TGTGCCAGTAAGGGGGGGACCGCGAAGACCGGGGAGCTGTTTTTT

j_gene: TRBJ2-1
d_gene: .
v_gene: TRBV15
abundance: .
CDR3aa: CATSRDLSLGRAAYNEQFF
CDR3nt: TGTGCCACCAGCAGAGATCTATCCCTAGGCAGGGCGGCCTACAATGAGCAGTTCTTC

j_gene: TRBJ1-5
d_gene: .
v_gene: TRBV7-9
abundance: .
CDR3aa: CASSLVLNQPQHF
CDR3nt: TGTGCCAGCAGCTTAGTCCTTAATCAGCCCCAGCATTTT

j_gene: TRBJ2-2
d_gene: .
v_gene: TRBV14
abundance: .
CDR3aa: CASSQDAFEPSNTGELFF
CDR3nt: TGTGCCAGCAGCCAAGATGCTTTTGAGCCTTCGAACACCGGGGAGCTGTTTTTT

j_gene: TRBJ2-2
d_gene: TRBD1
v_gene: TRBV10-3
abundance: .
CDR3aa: CAISDPGQGAAGELFF
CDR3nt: TGTGCCATCAGTGACCCTGGACAGGGGGCGGCCGGGGAGCTGTTTTTT

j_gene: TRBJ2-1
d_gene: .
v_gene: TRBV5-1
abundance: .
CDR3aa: CASSLSLRSYNEQFF
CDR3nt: TGCGCCAGCAGCTTATCTCTTCGCTCCTACAATGAGCAGTTCTTC

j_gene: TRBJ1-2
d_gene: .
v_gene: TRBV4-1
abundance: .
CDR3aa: CASSQEGGALGGYTF
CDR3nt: TGCGCCAGCAGCCAAGAGGGGGGGGCGTTGGGTGGCTACACCTTC

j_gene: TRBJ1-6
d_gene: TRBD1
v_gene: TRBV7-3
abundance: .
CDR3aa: CASSLMRQGTDSPLHF
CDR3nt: TGTGCCAGCAGCTTAATGCGACAGGGAACTGATTCACCCCTCCACTTT

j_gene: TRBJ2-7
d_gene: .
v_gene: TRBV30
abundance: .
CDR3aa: CAWKAAPSSYEQYF
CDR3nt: TGTGCCTGGAAGGCGGCCCCGAGCTCCTACGAGCAGTACTTC

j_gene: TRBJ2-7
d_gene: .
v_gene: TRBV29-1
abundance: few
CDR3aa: CSVGDIGGSYEQYF
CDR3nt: TGCAGCGTTGGTGACATTGGAGGGTCCTACGAGCAGTACTTC

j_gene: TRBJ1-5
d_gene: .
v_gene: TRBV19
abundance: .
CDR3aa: CASSPGHLSNQPQHF
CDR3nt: TGTGCCAGTAGCCCGGGACACCTTAGCAATCAGCCCCAGCATTTT

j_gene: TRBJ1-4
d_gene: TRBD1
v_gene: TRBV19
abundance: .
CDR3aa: CASSTTGTGSEKLFF
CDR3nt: TGTGCCAGTAGTACCACCGGGACAGGATCTGAAAAACTGTTTTTT

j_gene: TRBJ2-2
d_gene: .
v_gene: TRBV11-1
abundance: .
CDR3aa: CASSLEAGNTGELFF
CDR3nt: TGTGCCAGCAGCTTAGAGGCAGGGAACACCGGGGAGCTGTTTTTT

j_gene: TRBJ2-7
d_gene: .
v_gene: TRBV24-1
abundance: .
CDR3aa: CATSESTPGEQYF
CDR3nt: TGTGCCACCAGTGAATCCACCCCGGGCGAGCAGTACTTC

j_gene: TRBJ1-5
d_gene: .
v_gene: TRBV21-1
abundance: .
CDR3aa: CASSKIGAGHNQPQHF
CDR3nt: TGTGCCAGCAGCAAAATTGGGGCGGGGCACAATCAGCCCCAGCATTTT

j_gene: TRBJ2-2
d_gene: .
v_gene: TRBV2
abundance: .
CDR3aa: CASSGRGLAGELFF
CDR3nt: TGTGCCAGCAGTGGCAGGGGATTGGCCGGGGAGCTGTTTTTT

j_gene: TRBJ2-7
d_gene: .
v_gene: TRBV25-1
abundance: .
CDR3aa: CASSGRQDSYEQYF
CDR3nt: TGTGCCAGCAGTGGGCGACAGGACTCCTACGAGCAGTACTTC

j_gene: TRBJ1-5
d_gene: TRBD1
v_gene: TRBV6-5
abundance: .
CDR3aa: CASSYSRQGHQPQHF
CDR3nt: TGTGCCAGCAGTTACTCGAGACAGGGCCATCAGCCCCAGCATTTT

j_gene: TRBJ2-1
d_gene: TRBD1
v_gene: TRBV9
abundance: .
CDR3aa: CASSVTGQYYNEQFF
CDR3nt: TGTGCCAGCAGCGTGACGGGACAGTACTACAATGAGCAGTTCTTC

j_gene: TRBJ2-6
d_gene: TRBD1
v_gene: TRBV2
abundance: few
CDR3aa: CASSFKPGQGLSGANVLTF
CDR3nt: TGTGCCAGCAGCTTTAAACCAGGACAGGGCCTCTCTGGGGCCAACGTCCTGACTTTC

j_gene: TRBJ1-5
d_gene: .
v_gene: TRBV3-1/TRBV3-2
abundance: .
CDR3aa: CASSLSGQPQHF
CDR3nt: TGTGCCAGCAGCCTAAGCGGTCAGCCCCAGCATTTT

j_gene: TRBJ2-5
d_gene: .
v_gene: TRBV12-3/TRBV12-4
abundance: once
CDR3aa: CASTRDYQETQYF
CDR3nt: TGTGCCAGCACCCGGGACTACCAAGAGACCCAGTACTTC

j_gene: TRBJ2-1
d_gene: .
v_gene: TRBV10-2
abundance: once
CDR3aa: CASSESLGRGYNEQFF
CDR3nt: TGCGCCAGCAGTGAGTCGTTGGGGCGGGGTTACAATGAGCAGTTCTTC

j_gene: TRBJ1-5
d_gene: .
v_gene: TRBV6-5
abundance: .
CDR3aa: CASSPTGASNQPQHF
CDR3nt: TGTGCCAGCAGTCCAACAGGTGCTTCCAATCAGCCCCAGCATTTT